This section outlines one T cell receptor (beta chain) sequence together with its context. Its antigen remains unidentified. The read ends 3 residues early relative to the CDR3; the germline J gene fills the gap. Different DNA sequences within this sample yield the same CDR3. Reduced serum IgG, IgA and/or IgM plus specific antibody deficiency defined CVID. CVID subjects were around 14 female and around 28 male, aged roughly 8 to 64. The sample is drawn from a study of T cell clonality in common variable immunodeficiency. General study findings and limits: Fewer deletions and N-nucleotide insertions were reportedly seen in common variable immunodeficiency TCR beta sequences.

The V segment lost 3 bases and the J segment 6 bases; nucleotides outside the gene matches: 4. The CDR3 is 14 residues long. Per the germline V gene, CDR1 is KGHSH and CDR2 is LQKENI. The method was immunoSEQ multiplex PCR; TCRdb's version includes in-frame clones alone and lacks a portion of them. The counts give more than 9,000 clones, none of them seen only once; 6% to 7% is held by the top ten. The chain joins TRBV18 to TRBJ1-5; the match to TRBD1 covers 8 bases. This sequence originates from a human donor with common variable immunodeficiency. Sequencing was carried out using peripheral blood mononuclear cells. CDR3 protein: CASSPVDRGQPQHF. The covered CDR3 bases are TGTGCCAGCTCACCGGTCGACAGGGGTCAGCCC.